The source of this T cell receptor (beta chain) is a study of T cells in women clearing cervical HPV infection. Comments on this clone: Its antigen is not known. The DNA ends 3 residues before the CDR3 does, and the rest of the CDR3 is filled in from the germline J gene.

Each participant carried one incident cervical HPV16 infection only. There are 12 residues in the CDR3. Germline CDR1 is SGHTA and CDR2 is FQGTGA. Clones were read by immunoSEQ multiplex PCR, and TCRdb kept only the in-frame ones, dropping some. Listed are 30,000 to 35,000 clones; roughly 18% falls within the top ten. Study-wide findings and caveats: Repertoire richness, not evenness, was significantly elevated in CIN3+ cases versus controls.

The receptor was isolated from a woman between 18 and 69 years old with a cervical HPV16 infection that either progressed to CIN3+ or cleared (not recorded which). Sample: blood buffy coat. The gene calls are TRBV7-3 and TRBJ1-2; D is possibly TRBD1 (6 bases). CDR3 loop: CASSPNRDTYTF. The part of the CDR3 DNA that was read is TGTGCCAGCAGCCCAAACAGGGATACC.